This T cell receptor (beta chain) was sequenced in a study of tumor-infiltrating lymphocytes in glioblastoma multiforme. Multiple V-beta primers and a C-beta primer amplified TCRB from RNA. MiXCR was run by TCRdb on the multiplex PCR reads, yielding one entry per CDR3 protein. Found here are 15,000 or so distinct CDR3 sequences, roughly 74% of them singletons; the top ten hold less than 50%. This clonotype came up a few times. This TCR came from a male donor with glioblastoma. The sample was brain tumor tissue.

This chain's CDR3 is CASGYSYEQYF. CDR3 bases: TGTGCCAGCGGCTACTCCTACGAGCAGTACTTC. The chain has TRBV6-2 or TRBV6-3 and TRBJ2-7; no definite D call. V dropped 8 bases and J dropped 0 bases, with 5 bases sitting between them. Germline V gene sequence: CDR1 MNHEY, CDR2 SVGEGT. The CDR3 has 11 residues.